The T cell receptor beta chain under discussion was sequenced for a study of shared clonotypes between healthy human individuals. From germline, CDR1 is SGDLS and CDR2 YYNGEE. The length of the CDR3 is 18 residues. J gave up 4 bases and V 0 bases, and 10 bases lay outside the gene matches. Using immunoSEQ multiplex PCR, the repertoire was profiled, and TCRdb retains in-frame clones only, with some absent. This sample has 1.4 million or so clones, with 98% found just once. This chain links TRBV9 with TRBJ2-1; 10 nucleotides match TRBD2. The receptor was isolated from a man in his thirties or forties in good health. Sequencing was performed on naive CD4+ T cells sorted from blood. As to subset: CD45RA+ positively selected. CDR3 protein: CASSVVGSGGPGYNEQFF. The CDR3 coding sequence is TGTGCCAGCAGCGTAGTGGGTAGCGGGGGGCCTGGGTACAATGAGCAGTTCTTC.